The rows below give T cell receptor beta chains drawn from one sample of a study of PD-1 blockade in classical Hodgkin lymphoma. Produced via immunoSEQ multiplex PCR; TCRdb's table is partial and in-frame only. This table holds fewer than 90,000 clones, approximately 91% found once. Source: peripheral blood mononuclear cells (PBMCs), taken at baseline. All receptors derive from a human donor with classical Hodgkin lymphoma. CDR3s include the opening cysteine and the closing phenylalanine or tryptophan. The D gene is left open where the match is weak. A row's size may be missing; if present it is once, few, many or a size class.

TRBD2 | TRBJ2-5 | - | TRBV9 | TGTGCCAGCAGCCCAGGACTAGCGGGAGGTGAGACCCAGTACTTC | CASSPGLAGGETQYF
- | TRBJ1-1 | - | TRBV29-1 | TGCAGCGTTGTGGGGGATATGAACACTGAAGCTTTCTTT | CSVVGDMNTEAFF
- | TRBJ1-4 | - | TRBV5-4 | TGTGCCAGCAGCTTCTATAATGAAAAACTGTTTTTT | CASSFYNEKLFF
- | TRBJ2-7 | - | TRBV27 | TGTGCCAGCAGTTTATCGGTGGGAACCTACGAGCAGTACTTC | CASSLSVGTYEQYF
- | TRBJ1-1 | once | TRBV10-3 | TGTGCCATCAGTGAACAGGGAACTAACACTGAAGCTTTCTTT | CAISEQGTNTEAFF
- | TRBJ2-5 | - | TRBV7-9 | TGTGCCAGCAGCTTTTGGGAAAAAGAAGAGACCCAGTACTTC | CASSFWEKEETQYF
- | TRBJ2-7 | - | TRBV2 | TGTGCCAGCTGGACAGCGTCCTACGAGCAGTACTTC | CASWTASYEQYF
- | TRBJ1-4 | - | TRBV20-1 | TGCAGTGCCGACATGCTAGATAAACTGTTTTTT | CSADMLDKLFF
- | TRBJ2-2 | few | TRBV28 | TGTGCCAGCAGTTTAGGAGGGGCCGGGGAGCTGTTTTTT | CASSLGGAGELFF
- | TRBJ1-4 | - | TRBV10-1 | TGCGCCAGCAGTGAGTCCCCAAACCCGTCAGCCGGGGAGAATAATGAAAAACTGTTTTTT | CASSESPNPSAGENNEKLFF
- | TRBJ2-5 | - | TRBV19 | TGTGCCAGTAGTATAGGGCAGCCGCAAGAGACCCAGTACTTC | CASSIGQPQETQYF
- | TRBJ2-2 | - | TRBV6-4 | TGTGCCAGCAGTGACTCCGGGGAACACACCGGGGAGCTGTTTTTT | CASSDSGEHTGELFF
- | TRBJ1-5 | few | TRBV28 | TGTGCCAGCAGTTCACCGACAGGTACCCCCAATCAGCCCCAGCATTTT | CASSSPTGTPNQPQHF
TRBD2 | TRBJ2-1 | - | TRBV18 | TGTGCCAGCTCACCCTCTATTCCCGGGACTACCAATGAGCAGTTCTTC | CASSPSIPGTTNEQFF
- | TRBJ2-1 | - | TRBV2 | TGTGCCAGCAGAGGGGACAACCCCAATGAGCAGTTCTTC | CASRGDNPNEQFF
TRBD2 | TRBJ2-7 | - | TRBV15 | TGTGCCACCAGCATATCTAGCGGAGACTACGAGCAGTACTTC | CATSISSGDYEQYF
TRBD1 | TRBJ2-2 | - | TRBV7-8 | TGTGCCAGCAGCTTAGGGACAGGGGGCGGCGGGGAGCTGTTTTTT | CASSLGTGGGGELFF
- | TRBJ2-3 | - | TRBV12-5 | TGTGCTAGTGGTTTGGGAGACAGTTTGAGCACAGATACGCAGTATTTT | CASGLGDSLSTDTQYF
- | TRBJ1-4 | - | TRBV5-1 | TGCGCCAGCAGCTTGCAGGGACCGTTCGTAAATGAAAAACTGTTTTTT | CASSLQGPFVNEKLFF
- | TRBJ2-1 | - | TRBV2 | TGTGCCAGCAGAGTGGGGCTTGAGCAGTTCTTC | CASRVGLEQFF